The 21 T cell receptor beta chains below come from one sample, sequenced in a study of PD-L1 blockade in urothelial cancer. Only in-frame clones appear in the TCRdb table, and some are missing; sequencing was by immunoSEQ multiplex PCR. The sample records more than 40,000 clones, 83% being singletons. The sample's time point: peripheral blood 6 weeks after treatment start. The input for sequencing was PBMCs, taken around atezolizumab (anti-PD-L1) treatment. These receptors were taken from a man aged 55 to 70 with urothelial cancer.

The gene calls are TRBV5-6 and TRBJ1-1; possibly TRBD1 for D (5 bases). The CDR3 covers 16 residues. CDR1 is SGHDT, CDR2 YYEEEE, per germline. V was trimmed by 2 bases and J by 4 bases, leaving 18 bases between them. The CDR3 loop is CASSFPWGGKVTEAFF. CDR3 sequence (DNA): TGTGCCAGCAGCTTCCCCTGGGGGGGGAAGGTCACTGAAGCTTTCTTT. Full variable domain (remainder filled in from reference TRBV5-6 and TRBJ1-1): DAGVTQSPTHLIKTRGQQVTLRCSPKSGHDTVSWYQQALGQGPQFIFQYYEEEERQRGNFPDRFSGHQFPNYSSELNVNALLLGDSALYLCASSFPWGGKVTEAFFGQGTRLTVV.

Comment on this clone: This sample includes further DNA sequences coding for the same CDR3. The chain links TRBV11-2 to TRBJ2-7; D is unclear. V lost 4 bases, J lost 0 bases, and 4 bases lay in between. CDR1 is SGHAT, CDR2 FQNNGV, per germline. This CDR3 comprises 12 residues. DNA of the CDR3: TGTGCCAGCAGCTCTCTCTCCTACGAGCAGTACTTC. This translates into CASSSLSYEQYF.

Here the CDR3 DNA reads TGCGCCAGCAGCTTGGATCGGGACACTTCACCCCTCCACTTT. Translating it yields CASSLDRDTSPLHF. This chain links TRBV5-1 with TRBJ1-6; tentative D call: TRBD1 (6 bases). V was trimmed by 0 bases and J by 9 bases, leaving 10 bases between them. CDR3 length equals 14 residues. Germline CDR1 and CDR2: SGHRS and YFSETQ.

The rearrangement links TRBV7-8 to TRBJ2-7; a weak D match, TRBD2 (6 bases). CDR1 and CDR2 from the germline V gene are SGHVS and FQNEAQ. With 3 bases removed from V and 7 bases from J, the gap between germline ends came to 13 bases. This CDR3 is built from 13 residues. CDR3 sequence (DNA): TGTGCCAGCAGCTTGGGCTCCCGGGGGGAGCAGTACTTC. Translation: CASSLGSRGEQYF. Using reference TRBV7-8 and TRBJ2-7 for the parts outside the CDR3, the full variable domain is GAGVSQSPRYKVAKRGQDVALRCDPISGHVSLFWYQQALGQGPEFLTYFQNEAQLDKSGLPSDRFFAERPEGSVSTLKIQRTQQEDSAVYLCASSLGSRGEQYFGPGTRLTVT.

The chain employs TRBV6-1 and TRBJ1-1; weak D call: TRBD1 (6 bases). The CDR3 runs 15 residues. V was pared by 5 bases and J by 1 base, with 14 bases between. Germline loops: CDR1 MNHNS, CDR2 SASEGT. The CDR3 DNA reads TGTGCCAGCAGTTCCTTGGACAGACAGAACACTGAAGCTTTCTTT. Residues: CASSSLDRQNTEAFF.

This chain uses TRBV5-4 with TRBJ2-1, with D perhaps matching TRBD1 (5 bases). This CDR3 contains 14 residues. V lost 4 bases and J 5 bases, leaving 13 bases between the germline ends. Looked up from germline, CDR1 is SGHNT and CDR2 is YYREEE (reference sequence). CDR3 in DNA: TGTGCCAGCAGCCTCCAAGGGGATCACAATGAGCAGTTCTTC. This translates into CASSLQGDHNEQFF.

This chain connects TRBV7-8 to TRBJ1-2, with TRBD1 as a possible D gene (6 bases). V was pared by 5 bases and J by 3 bases, with 16 bases between. CDR3 length: 15 residues. The V gene's germline CDR1 is SGHVS and CDR2 FQNEAQ. The CDR3 sequence: CASSTGGGGDYGYTF. The CDR3 nucleotides read TGTGCCAGCAGCACCGGAGGAGGGGGGGACTATGGCTACACCTTC. The entire variable domain, with the rest obtained from reference TRBV7-8 and TRBJ1-2, is as follows: GAGVSQSPRYKVAKRGQDVALRCDPISGHVSLFWYQQALGQGPEFLTYFQNEAQLDKSGLPSDRFFAERPEGSVSTLKIQRTQQEDSAVYLCASSTGGGGDYGYTFGSGTRLTVV.

This chain uses TRBV28 with TRBJ1-4; 9 nucleotides align to TRBD1. Germline CDR1 is MDHEN and CDR2 is SYDVKM. Unmatched junction bases numbered 7, after V lost 11 bases and J lost 3 bases. This CDR3 comprises 14 residues. CDR3 sequence: CAGKQGAPNEKLFF. CDR3 nucleotides: TGTGCCGGCAAACAGGGGGCGCCTAATGAAAAACTGTTTTTT.

V and J are TRBV28 and TRBJ1-3; D uncertain. This CDR3 has 12 amino acids. Germline values: CDR1 MDHEN, CDR2 SYDVKM. V shed 2 bases and J shed 4 bases, with 3 bases lying between them. The DNA for the CDR3 is TGTGCCAGCAGTTTAGCGGGAAACACCATATATTTT. Its protein is CASSLAGNTIYF.

This clone was recorded only once. V usage is TRBV10-3 and J usage is TRBJ1-1, with 9 bases identical to TRBD1. The CDR3 has 14 amino acids. Germline V gives CDR1 ENHRY, CDR2 SYGVKD. With 5 bases clipped from V and 5 bases from J, the junction kept 6 bases outside the gene matches. CDR3 DNA: TGTGCCATCAGTTCTGGACAGGGGAAAACTGAAGCTTTCTTT. Translated, it gives CAISSGQGKTEAFF.

The V and J genes are TRBV28 and TRBJ2-5; 8 bases fit TRBD2. V shed 5 bases and J 11 bases; nucleotides not matched to a gene: 10. The germline V gene encodes CDR1 MDHEN and CDR2 SYDVKM. The CDR3 totals 13 residues. CDR3 bases: TGTGCCAGCAGTAGTCCCGGGACTAGGTTTCAGTACTTC. This encodes CASSSPGTRFQYF.

V usage is TRBV11-2 and J usage is TRBJ2-7, with 8 bases matching TRBD1. Germline values: CDR1 SGHAT, CDR2 FQNNGV. The CDR3 runs 13 residues. Trimming took 3 bases from V and 3 from J; bases not matched to a gene: 1. The CDR3 DNA is TGTGCCAGCAGCTTTGGACAGGGCTACGAGCAGTACTTC. Its protein product is CASSFGQGYEQYF.

The V call is TRBV6-6, the J call TRBJ2-3; 8 nucleotides line up with TRBD1. The CDR3 length is 15 residues. After removal of 7 bases from V and 3 bases from J, the junction contained 9 bases not matched to a gene. Germline CDR1 and CDR2: MNHNY and SVGAGI (reference sequence). CDR3 DNA sequence: TGTGCCAGCAAGAACGGACAGGGCCGGACAGATACGCAGTATTTT. Its translation is CASKNGQGRTDTQYF.

This clone was found once. The chain links TRBV27 to TRBJ2-7; D might be TRBD1 (6 bases). Germline V CDR1 and CDR2: MNHEY, SMNVEV (reference sequence). Trimming took off 4 bases at V and 7 bases at J, with 14 bases between the two ends. The CDR3 sequence is 13 residues long. The DNA for the CDR3 is TGTGCCAGCAGTTCCCTGACAGGCATGGAGCAGTACTTC. Amino acid sequence: CASSSLTGMEQYF.

This clone occurred a few times. The J gene is TRBJ1-6, the V gene TRBV19, with a weak D call TRBD1 (6 bases). CDR3 length: 14 residues. Trimming took off 3 bases at V and 5 bases at J, with 8 bases between the two ends. Per germline, CDR1 LNHDA and CDR2 SQIVND (reference sequence). The DNA for the CDR3 is TGTGCCAGTAGTATGCGGACAGATAATTCACCCCTCCACTTT. Translated, it gives CASSMRTDNSPLHF.

The chain joins TRBV28 to TRBJ1-2, with TRBD1 matching over 9 bases. V lost 6 bases to trimming and J lost 4 bases; unmatched junction nucleotides: 6. Germline lookup yields CDR1 MDHEN and CDR2 SYDVKM. This CDR3 is built from 14 residues. The DNA for the CDR3 is TGTGCCAGCAGGACGACAGGGGGAAGCTATGGCTACACCTTC. The encoded protein is CASRTTGGSYGYTF.

V usage is TRBV9 and J usage is TRBJ1-3; the match to TRBD1 covers 8 bases. Germline values: CDR1 SGDLS, CDR2 YYNGEE. CDR3 size: 15 residues. With V trimmed by 2 bases and J by 2 bases, 3 bases remained unmatched. CDR3 region: CASSVTGETGNTIYF. The CDR3 coding sequence is TGTGCCAGCAGCGTGACAGGGGAAACTGGAAACACCATATATTTT.

The genes are TRBV21-1 and TRBJ2-6; the tabulated D call, TRBD2, remains unverified against the DNA. TRBV21-1 is recorded as a pseudogene. CDR3 length: 20 amino acids. In DNA, the CDR3 is TGTGCCAGCAGCTCCATAAACAGCGGGGGGGCCATATCTGGGGCCAACGTCCTGACTTTC. Amino acid sequence: CASSSINSGGAISGANVLTF.

The rearrangement uses TRBV5-5 and TRBJ1-5; 8 nucleotides match TRBD1. In germline, CDR1 is SGHKS, CDR2 YYEKEE (reference sequence). V was pared by 0 bases and J by 6 bases, with 2 bases of the junction left unmatched. The CDR3 runs 14 residues. CDR3 amino acids: CASSLETGAQPQHF. DNA for the CDR3: TGTGCCAGCAGCTTGGAGACAGGGGCTCAGCCCCAGCATTTT. The full variable domain, its missing parts supplied by reference TRBV5-5 and TRBJ1-5, is DAGVTQSPTHLIKTRGQQVTLRCSPISGHKSVSWYQQVLGQGPQFIFQYYEKEERGRGNFPDRFSARQFPNYSSELNVNALLLGDSALYLCASSLETGAQPQHFGDGTRLSIL.

The rearrangement links TRBV5-1 to TRBJ2-5, with 10 bases aligning to TRBD1. CDR1 is SGHRS and CDR2 is YFSETQ in the germline V gene. The CDR3 loop spans 17 amino acids. Trimming took 3 bases from V and 3 from J; bases not matched to a gene: 11. CDR3 protein: CASSYSPGQGIKETQYF. Here the CDR3 DNA reads TGCGCCAGCAGCTACAGTCCGGGACAGGGGATTAAAGAGACCCAGTACTTC.

This sequence joins TRBV14 and TRBJ2-3; possibly TRBD2 for D (6 bases). In germline, CDR1 is SGHDN, CDR2 FVKESK. The CDR3 runs to 15 residues. V lost 4 bases, J lost 3 bases, and 14 bases lay in between. In DNA form, the CDR3 reads TGTGCCAGCAGCCGGGGCCGCGGGGTAACAGATACGCAGTATTTT. Translating gives CASSRGRGVTDTQYF.